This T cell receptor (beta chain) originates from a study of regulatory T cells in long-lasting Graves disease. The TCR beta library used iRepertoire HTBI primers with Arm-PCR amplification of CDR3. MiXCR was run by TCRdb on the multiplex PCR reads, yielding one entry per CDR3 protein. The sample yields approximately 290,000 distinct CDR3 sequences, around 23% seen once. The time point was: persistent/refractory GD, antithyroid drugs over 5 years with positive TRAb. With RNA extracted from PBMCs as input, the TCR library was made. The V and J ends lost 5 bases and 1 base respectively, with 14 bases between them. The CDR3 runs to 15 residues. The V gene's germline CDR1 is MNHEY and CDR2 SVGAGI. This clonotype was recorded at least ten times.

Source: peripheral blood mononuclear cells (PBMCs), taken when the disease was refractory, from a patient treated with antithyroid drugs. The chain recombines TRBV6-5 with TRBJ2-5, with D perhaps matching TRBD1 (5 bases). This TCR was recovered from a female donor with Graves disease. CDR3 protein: CASSLSRQPQETQYF. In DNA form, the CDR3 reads TGTGCCAGCAGTCTCTCGAGACAGCCCCAAGAGACCCAGTACTTC.